This is a list of T cell receptor beta chains from one sample in a study of blood T cell repertoires in COVID-19. Repertoires were generated with immunoSEQ multiplex PCR, while TCRdb's copy carries only in-frame clones and drops some. Of roughly 200,000 clones listed, about 90% are singletons. Sequenced: PBMCs or T cells enriched from blood (not recorded which). The origin of the receptors is a woman under 40 with acute COVID-19. Both conserved end residues are part of each CDR3. The D gene is left open where the match is weak. Clone size is given for some rows only: seen once, a few or many times, or a class if the clone is expanded.

j_gene	d_gene	abundance	v_gene	CDR3aa	CDR3nt
TRBJ1-6	.	.	TRBV19	CASSMTQGFNSPLHF	TGTGCCAGTAGTATGACACAGGGCTTTAATTCACCCCTCCACTTT
TRBJ1-2	TRBD1	.	TRBV18	CASSPLTGTPNYGYTF	TGTGCCAGCTCACCACTGACAGGGACACCTAACTATGGCTACACCTTC
TRBJ2-7	TRBD1	once	TRBV25-1	CASGGQGFYEQYF	TGTGCCAGCGGTGGACAGGGCTTCTACGAGCAGTACTTC
TRBJ1-2	TRBD1	.	TRBV7-2	CASSRPGTVVYGYTF	TGTGCCAGCAGCCGTCCCGGGACAGTGGTCTATGGCTACACCTTC
TRBJ1-5	TRBD1	.	TRBV27	CASSFAGDRANQPQHF	TGTGCCAGCAGTTTCGCGGGGGACAGGGCCAATCAGCCCCAGCATTTT
TRBJ1-5	TRBD1	.	TRBV3-1/TRBV3-2	CASGRTGGNQPQHF	TGTGCCAGCGGCCGGACAGGGGGCAATCAGCCCCAGCATTTT
TRBJ2-3	TRBD2	once	TRBV7-2	CASSLVFGGYTDTQYF	TGTGCCAGCAGCTTAGTATTCGGGGGGTACACAGATACGCAGTATTTT
TRBJ2-4	.	few	TRBV30	CAWSVGGLAKNIQYF	TGTGCCTGGAGTGTAGGGGGTCTAGCCAAAAACATTCAGTACTTC
TRBJ2-2	TRBD1	.	TRBV20-1	CSAQGAGELFF	TGCAGTGCTCAGGGGGCCGGGGAGCTGTTTTTT
TRBJ1-4	.	.	TRBV15	CATSTGATNEKLFF	TGTGCCACCAGCACCGGGGCAACTAATGAAAAACTGTTTTTT
TRBJ1-4	.	.	TRBV28	CASSFGEGHGEKLFF	TGTGCCAGCAGTTTCGGCGAGGGACACGGTGAAAAACTGTTTTTT
TRBJ1-1	TRBD1	.	TRBV14	CASSLQGGPTEAFF	TGTGCCAGCAGCCTTCAGGGGGGTCCCACTGAAGCTTTCTTT
TRBJ2-7	TRBD1	few	TRBV25-1	CASRDRVIYEQYF	TGTGCCAGCAGGGACAGGGTTATTTACGAGCAGTACTTC
TRBJ1-5	.	once	TRBV28	CASSLSHSNQPQHF	TGTGCCAGCAGTTTATCACACAGCAATCAGCCCCAGCATTTT
TRBJ1-3	.	.	TRBV7-9	CASRAPSGNTIYF	TGTGCCAGCAGAGCCCCCTCTGGAAACACCATATATTTT
TRBJ2-2	TRBD2	.	TRBV7-3	CASSPRREGTGELFF	TGTGCCAGCAGTCCCCGGAGGGAGGGGACCGGGGAGCTGTTTTTT
TRBJ1-2	.	.	TRBV30	CAWSSAGPAGYTF	TGTGCCTGGAGTTCAGCAGGGCCGGCTGGCTACACCTTC
TRBJ2-3	.	.	TRBV7-2	CASSFSGLGTDTQYF	TGTGCCAGCAGCTTTAGCGGTTTAGGCACAGATACGCAGTATTTT
TRBJ2-7	TRBD1	once	TRBV19	CASSTQGANYEQYF	TGTGCCAGTAGTACTCAGGGGGCGAACTACGAGCAGTACTTC
TRBJ1-6	.	.	TRBV4-3	CASSQEADSSSYNSPLHF	TGCGCCAGCAGCCAAGAGGCAGATTCAAGCTCCTATAATTCACCCCTCCACTTT
TRBJ2-5	.	.	TRBV7-8	CASTTGETQYF	TGTGCCAGCACCACCGGTGAGACCCAGTACTTC
TRBJ2-7	TRBD1	.	TRBV6-5	CASPGQNVYEQYF	TGTGCCAGCCCGGGACAGAATGTGTACGAGCAGTACTTC
TRBJ2-1	TRBD2	.	TRBV5-5	CASSSGEGLFRNEQFF	TGTGCCAGCAGCTCGGGGGAGGGCCTCTTCAGGAATGAGCAGTTCTTC
TRBJ2-1	TRBD2	few	TRBV28	CASSYISSGDGEQFF	TGTGCCAGCAGTTATATCTCTAGCGGGGATGGTGAGCAGTTCTTC
TRBJ1-5	.	.	TRBV7-3	CASSSRALRQPQHF	TGTGCCAGCAGCTCGCGGGCCCTGAGGCAGCCCCAGCATTTT
TRBJ2-7	.	.	TRBV7-9	CASSPQSYEQYF	TGTGCCAGCAGTCCACAATCGTACGAGCAGTACTTC
TRBJ2-2	TRBD1	.	TRBV5-1	CASSHAPGQVGTGELFF	TGCGCCAGCAGCCATGCTCCGGGACAGGTGGGGACCGGGGAGCTGTTTTTT
TRBJ1-2	.	.	TRBV9	CASSPGSIYGYTF	TGTGCCAGCAGCCCGGGATCCATATATGGCTACACCTTC
TRBJ2-7	.	.	TRBV6-2/TRBV6-3	CASSNLTPYYEQYF	TGTGCCAGCAGTAACCTAACCCCCTACTACGAGCAGTACTTC
TRBJ1-2	TRBD1	.	TRBV7-9	CASSLGGTGNYGYTF	TGTGCCAGCAGCTTAGGAGGGACAGGGAACTATGGCTACACCTTC
TRBJ1-5	.	.	TRBV4-1	CASSQLQGGNQPQHF	TGCGCCAGCAGCCAATTACAGGGTGGCAATCAGCCCCAGCATTTT
TRBJ2-2	.	.	TRBV10-1	CASGGSGELFF	TGCGCCAGCGGAGGGAGCGGGGAGCTGTTTTTT
TRBJ1-1	TRBD1	.	TRBV7-9	CASSLGQGVNTEAFF	TGTGCCAGCAGCTTAGGACAGGGAGTGAACACTGAAGCTTTCTTT
TRBJ1-1	.	.	TRBV12-3/TRBV12-4	CASRLSSTGYDFF	TGTGCCAGCAGGCTCTCTTCAACAGGGTATGATTTCTTT
TRBJ1-5	TRBD1	once	TRBV30	CAWSGQGSNQPQHF	TGTGCCTGGAGTGGACAGGGTAGCAATCAGCCCCAGCATTTT
TRBJ2-3	TRBD1	.	TRBV30	CAWSEGTATDTQYF	TGTGCCTGGAGTGAGGGGACAGCTACAGATACGCAGTATTTT
TRBJ1-1	.	few	TRBV3-1/TRBV3-2	CASTSMGGTEAFF	TGTGCCAGCACCTCCATGGGGGGCACTGAAGCTTTCTTT
TRBJ1-5	.	.	TRBV5-1	CASSVWGGDNQPQHF	TGCGCCAGCAGCGTTTGGGGGGGTGACAATCAGCCCCAGCATTTT
TRBJ1-2	TRBD1	.	TRBV7-2	CASSFGTGDGYTF	TGTGCCAGCAGCTTCGGGACAGGGGACGGCTACACCTTC
TRBJ1-6	.	.	TRBV5-5	CASSLVVGVSPLHF	TGTGCCAGCAGCTTGGTGGTAGGAGTATCACCCCTCCACTTT
TRBJ1-1	.	.	TRBV10-1	CASSVTGGTEAFF	TGCGCCAGCAGTGTTACGGGAGGTACTGAAGCTTTCTTT
TRBJ1-1	.	few	TRBV7-9	CASSTGSTEAFF	TGTGCCAGCAGCACAGGGTCCACTGAAGCTTTCTTT